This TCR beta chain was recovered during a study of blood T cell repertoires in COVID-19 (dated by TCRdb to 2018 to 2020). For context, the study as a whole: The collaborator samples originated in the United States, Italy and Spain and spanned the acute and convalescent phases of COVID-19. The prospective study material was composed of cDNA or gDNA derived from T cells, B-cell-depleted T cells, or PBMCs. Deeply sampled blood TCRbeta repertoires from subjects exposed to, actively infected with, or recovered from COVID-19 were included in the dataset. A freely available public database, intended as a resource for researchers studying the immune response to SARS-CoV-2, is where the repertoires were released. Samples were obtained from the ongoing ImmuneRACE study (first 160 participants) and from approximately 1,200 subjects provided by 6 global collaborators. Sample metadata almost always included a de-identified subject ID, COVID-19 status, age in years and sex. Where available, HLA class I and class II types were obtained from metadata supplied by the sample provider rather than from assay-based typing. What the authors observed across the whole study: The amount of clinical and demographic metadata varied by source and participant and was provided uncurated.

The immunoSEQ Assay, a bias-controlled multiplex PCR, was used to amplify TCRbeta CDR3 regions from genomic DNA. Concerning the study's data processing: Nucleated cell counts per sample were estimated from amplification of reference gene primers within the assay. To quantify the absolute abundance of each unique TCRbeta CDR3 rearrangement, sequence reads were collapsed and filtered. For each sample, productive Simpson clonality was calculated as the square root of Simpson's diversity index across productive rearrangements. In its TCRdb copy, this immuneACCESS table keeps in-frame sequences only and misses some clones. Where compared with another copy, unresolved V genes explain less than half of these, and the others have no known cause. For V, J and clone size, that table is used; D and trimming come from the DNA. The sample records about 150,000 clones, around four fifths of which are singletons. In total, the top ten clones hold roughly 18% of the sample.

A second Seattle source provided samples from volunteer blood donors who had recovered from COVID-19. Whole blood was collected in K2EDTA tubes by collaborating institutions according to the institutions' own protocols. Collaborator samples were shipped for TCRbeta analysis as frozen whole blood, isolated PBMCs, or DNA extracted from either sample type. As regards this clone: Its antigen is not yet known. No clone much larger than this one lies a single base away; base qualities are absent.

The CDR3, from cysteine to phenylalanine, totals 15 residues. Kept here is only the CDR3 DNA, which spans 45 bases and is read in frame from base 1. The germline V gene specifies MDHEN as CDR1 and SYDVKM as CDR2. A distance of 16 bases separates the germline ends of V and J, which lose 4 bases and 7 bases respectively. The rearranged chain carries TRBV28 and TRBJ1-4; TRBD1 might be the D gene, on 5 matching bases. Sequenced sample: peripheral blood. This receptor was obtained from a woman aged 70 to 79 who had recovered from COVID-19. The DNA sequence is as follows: TGTGCCAGCAGTTCCCCGGGGGGGGGTGGTGAAAAACTGTTTTTT. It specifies CASSSPGGGGEKLFF. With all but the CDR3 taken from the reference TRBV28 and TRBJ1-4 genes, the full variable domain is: DVKVTQSSRYLVKRTGEKVFLECVQDMDHENMFWYRQDPGLGLRLIYFSYDVKMKEKGDIPEGYSVSREKKERFSLILESASTNQTSMYLCASSSPGGGGEKLFFGSGTQLSVL.